The rows below give T cell receptor beta chains drawn from one sample of a study of CD8 T cells in ankylosing spondylitis. A single record per CDR3 protein comes from TCRdb applying MiXCR to the 5' RACE reads. The repertoire holds 200,000 to 250,000 distinct CDR3 sequences, with 9.5% to 12% as singletons. The sequencing input was blood, either unsorted or a sorted T cell fraction (not recorded which). The receptors derive from a male donor with ankylosing spondylitis or in good health (not recorded which). Both conserved end residues are part of each CDR3. D genes are given only for firm matches. Clone size appears in some rows only: once, few, many, or a class for an expanded clone.

cdr3_nt cdr3_aa v_call clone_size j_call d_call
TGTGCCAGCAGTTTACAGGGGGTTGGATCACCCCTCTACTTT CASSLQGVGSPLYF TRBV28 once TRBJ1-6 TRBD1
TGCAGTGCTAGAGACGGTGGGGGGAACTATGGCTACACCTTC CSARDGGGNYGYTF TRBV20-1 many TRBJ1-2 NA
TGTGCCAGCAGCGTTGTAGCTGGAAACACCATATATTTT CASSVVAGNTIYF TRBV7-6 many TRBJ1-3 NA
TGTGCCAGCAGTGGACAGGGGCTTCTACAAGGGACTGAAGCTTTCTTT CASSGQGLLQGTEAFF TRBV2 NA TRBJ1-1 TRBD1
TGTGCCAGCAGAAACCCTAGCAGCGCGCAGTTCTTC CASRNPSSAQFF TRBV12-3/TRBV12-4 many TRBJ2-1 NA
TGTGCCAGCAGTTACTCGAAGGAAAACACTGAAGCTTTCTTT CASSYSKENTEAFF TRBV6-2/TRBV6-3 few TRBJ1-1 NA
TGCGCCAGCAGCCCAGGACTAGCGGGAGATACAGAGACCCAGTACTTC CASSPGLAGDTETQYF TRBV5-1 few TRBJ2-5 TRBD2
TGTGCCAGCAGGGGTTTGGAGGCTGCGGCCGCTGAAGCTTTCTTT CASRGLEAAAAEAFF TRBV7-9 many TRBJ1-1 NA
TGTGCCAGCAGTTACTCGGGGTTTGGGGAGACCCAGTACTTC CASSYSGFGETQYF TRBV6-5 many TRBJ2-5 NA
TGTGCCAGCAGCTCCTCCCCCGGACAGCTCGAGCAGTACTTC CASSSSPGQLEQYF TRBV7-3 many TRBJ2-7 NA
TGTGCCAGCAGTCCCCTGGGGCGCGGACCCTACAATGAGCAGTTCTTC CASSPLGRGPYNEQFF TRBV12-3/TRBV12-4 few TRBJ2-1 NA
TGTGCCAGCAGATCCCTGGGGGGCTACGAGCAGTACTTC CASRSLGGYEQYF TRBV27 NA TRBJ2-7 NA
TGTGCCACCCAGGACGGATACACCGGGGAGCTGTTTTTT CATQDGYTGELFF TRBV19 few TRBJ2-2 NA